The 20 T cell receptor beta chains in this list originate from one sample, sequenced in a study of molecular identifiers for immune sequencing clone quantification. MiXCR, run by TCRdb on the PCR reads, gives a single entry per CDR3 protein. The sample yields a few hundred thousand distinct CDR3 sequences, under 25% seen once. The source material was naive CD8+ T cells from blood, with Jurkat cell RNA spiked in. Stated subset: FACS-sorted CD8+CD4-CCR7+CD45RA+ naive T cells. The receptors derive from a human donor in good health. Some libraries in this study had Jurkat cell RNA spiked in.

This clonotype was detected ten times or more. The rearrangement joins TRBV7-9 to TRBJ2-2; no firm D call. Trimming shortened V by 5 bases and J by 0 bases, and 16 bases separated the two germline ends. Germline CDR1 and CDR2: SEHNR and FQNEAQ (reference sequence). The CDR3 is made up of 17 amino acids. The CDR3 bases are TGTGCCAGCAGCCCGACCCCTGGATACGCGAACACCGGGGAGCTGTTTTTT. It codes for CASSPTPGYANTGELFF. The variable domain in full, with the rest retrieved from reference TRBV7-9 and TRBJ2-2, is DTGVSQNPRHKITKRGQNVTFRCDPISEHNRLYWYRQTLGQGPEFLTYFQNEAQLEKSRLLSDRFSAERPKGSFSTLEIQRTEQGDSAMYLCASSPTPGYANTGELFFGEGSRLTVL.

This clonotype showed up just a few times. The chain recombines TRBV20-1 with TRBJ2-2, with TRBD2 matching 8 bases. Looked up from germline, CDR1 is DFQATT and CDR2 is SNEGSKA (reference sequence). With 6 bases clipped from V and 8 bases from J, the junction kept 8 bases outside the gene matches. This CDR3 has 13 residues. This chain's CDR3 is CSAQLAERGELFF. The CDR3 DNA reads as TGCAGTGCCCAACTAGCGGAGAGGGGGGAGCTGTTTTTT.

The table lists this clonotype with a few counts. The V and J genes are TRBV6-2 or TRBV6-3 and TRBJ2-5; D is possibly TRBD1 (6 bases). The CDR3 has 14 residues. V lost 6 bases to trimming and J lost 4 bases, with 15 bases between them. The germline CDR1 and CDR2 sequences are MNHEY and SVGEGT. The CDR3 nucleotides read TGTGCCAGCAGCACCGGGACACCACGAGAGACCCAGTACTTC. As protein: CASSTGTPRETQYF.

This chain links TRBV6-2 or TRBV6-3 with TRBJ2-5; 7 positions match TRBD2. Trimming cost V 1 base and J 4 bases; bases outside gene matches: 9. Germline V gene data show CDR1 as MNHEY and CDR2 as SVGEGT. There are 16 residues in the CDR3. The CDR3 region is CASSYWARERVETQYF. The CDR3 DNA reads TGTGCCAGCAGTTACTGGGCGCGGGAGAGGGTAGAGACCCAGTACTTC.

This clonotype occurred many times. The chain uses TRBV6-2 or TRBV6-3 and TRBJ1-1; D is uncertain. Germline lookup yields CDR1 MNHEY and CDR2 SVGEGT. This CDR3 has 14 residues. V dropped 0 bases and J dropped 4 bases, with 9 bases sitting between them. CDR3 bases: TGTGCCAGCAGTTACTCGATGCCACTCACTGAAGCTTTCTTT. This gives the protein CASSYSMPLTEAFF.

The sample holds a few counts of this clonotype. In nucleotides, the CDR3 is TGTGCCTGGAGTGTACTATTTGGGACACCCGGCACAGATACGCAGTATTTT. Translating it yields CAWSVLFGTPGTDTQYF. This chain uses TRBV30 with TRBJ2-3, with D possibly TRBD1 on 6 matching bases. Trimming removed 0 bases from V and 1 base from J, with 17 bases in between. The germline V gene has CDR1 GTSNPN and CDR2 SVGIG (reference sequence). The CDR3 length is 17 residues.

This clonotype was recorded many times. CDR3 amino acids: CASSPSPGTGRLDTEAFF. The CDR3 DNA reads as TGTGCCAGCAGCCCAAGTCCCGGGACAGGGAGATTGGACACTGAAGCTTTCTTT. The rearrangement joins TRBV5-4 to TRBJ1-1; 9 bases are a match to TRBD1. The trim removed 4 bases at V and 3 bases at J, leaving 16 bases unmatched. Germline lookup yields CDR1 SGHNT and CDR2 YYREEE (reference sequence). There are 18 residues in the CDR3.

The chain recombines TRBV28 with TRBJ2-5; TRBD1 agrees at 11 bases. The CDR3 totals 16 residues. The junction had 5 bases not matched to a gene; V was cut back by 3 bases and J by 2 bases. CDR1 and CDR2 from the germline V gene are MDHEN and SYDVKM. The CDR3 region has the DNA TGTGCCAGCAGTTTCTCGGACAGGGGGCATCAAGAGACCCAGTACTTC. Its protein is CASSFSDRGHQETQYF.

The J gene is TRBJ2-7, the V gene TRBV4-1; TRBD2 is a possible D gene (6 bases). CDR3 length: 13 amino acids. V lost 7 bases to trimming and J lost 2 bases, with 12 bases between them. Germline CDR1 and CDR2: MGHRA and YSYEKL. CDR3 in DNA: TGCGCCAGCACCGGGACTGACCCCTACGAGCAGTACTTC. Translating it yields CASTGTDPYEQYF.

In this sample, this clonotype turned up many times. DNA of the CDR3: TGTGCCAGCAGCCCATATGGAGTGCCAGATACGCAGTATTTT. Residues: CASSPYGVPDTQYF. The chain couples TRBV6-6 to TRBJ2-3; D unresolved. This CDR3 comprises 14 residues. Trimming took 6 bases from V and 4 from J, leaving 14 bases between them. Germline CDR1 and CDR2: MNHNY and SVGAGI (reference sequence).

The genes are TRBV4-1 and TRBJ1-1; unclear D gene. With 1 base removed from V and 5 bases from J, the gap between germline ends came to 14 bases. The CDR3 runs 15 residues. In germline, CDR1 is MGHRA, CDR2 YSYEKL. For the CDR3, the DNA is TGCGCCAGCAGCCAAGTAGAACTCCTGGGGACTGAAGCTTTCTTT. This sequence encodes CASSQVELLGTEAFF.

This clonotype came up many times. The genes are TRBV2 and TRBJ1-5; D is unresolved. Trimming took 4 bases from V and 2 from J, leaving 12 bases between them. CDR1 and CDR2 (germline): SNHLY, FYNNEI. The CDR3 is 15 residues long. DNA of the CDR3: TGTGCCAGCAGTGGGGCTCCAGGTGGCAATCAGCCCCAGCATTTT. It specifies CASSGAPGGNQPQHF.

This clonotype has at least ten counts. The CDR3 nucleotides are TGCAGCGTTGAAGACTCCTCGGATACGCAGTATTTT. This translates into CSVEDSSDTQYF. The genes are TRBV29-1 and TRBJ2-3; no firm D call. Trimming cost V 0 bases and J 6 bases, with 7 bases left between them. Germline V gene sequence: CDR1 SQVTM, CDR2 ANQGSEA. This CDR3 region has 12 residues.

This clonotype came up many times. The chain combines TRBV30 with TRBJ2-2; the match to TRBD1 covers 7 bases. Trimming at V came to 3 bases and at J to 1 base, leaving 11 bases not matched to a gene. The CDR3 is made up of 17 amino acids. Germline V gives CDR1 GTSNPN, CDR2 SVGIG (reference sequence). The CDR3 region is CAWRFLPGTVNTGELFF. The DNA of the CDR3 is TGTGCCTGGAGATTCCTGCCCGGGACAGTGAACACCGGGGAGCTGTTTTTT. Based on the CDR3 plus reference TRBV30 and TRBJ2-2, the full variable domain is SQTIHQWPATLVQPVGSPLSLECTVEGTSNPNLYWYRQAAGRGLQLLFYSVGIGQISSEVPQNLSASRPQDRQFILSSKKLLLSDSGFYLCAWRFLPGTVNTGELFFGEGSRLTVL.

About this clonotype: At one of its ends the junction is not consistent with the germline gene, which may arise from a read error. The gene calls are TRBV20-1 and TRBJ2-1; 10 nucleotides match TRBD2. The CDR3 totals 16 residues. Per the germline V gene, CDR1 is DFQATT and CDR2 is SNEGSKA (reference sequence). CDR3 residues: CSALPPLAGVYNGQFF. The CDR3 DNA reads as TGCAGTGCTCTTCCCCCTCTAGCGGGGGTATACAATGGGCAGTTCTTC.

A few counts support this clonotype. This rearrangement joins TRBV20-1 to TRBJ2-7; D possibly matches TRBD1 or TRBD2 (5 bases each). The V end lost 0 bases, the J end lost 3 bases, and 12 bases lay between the germline ends. Germline V CDR1 and CDR2: DFQATT, SNEGSKA (reference sequence). CDR3 size: 14 residues. CDR3 region: CSARDDGTLYEQYF. The CDR3 DNA reads TGCAGTGCTAGAGATGACGGGACCCTCTACGAGCAGTACTTC.

The chain uses TRBV5-6 and TRBJ1-5; 7 positions match TRBD1. The CDR3 is 15 residues long. Germline trimming cut 2 bases from V and 1 base from J; bases unmatched to any gene: 3. Germline V CDR1 and CDR2: SGHDT, YYEEEE. CDR3 amino acids: CASSLQGSSNQPQHF. CDR3 DNA sequence: TGTGCCAGCAGCTTACAGGGGTCAAGCAATCAGCCCCAGCATTTT.

This clonotype was counted a few times. J is TRBJ2-7 and V is TRBV27; 7 bases agree with TRBD1. CDR1 and CDR2 (germline): MNHEY, SMNVEV (reference sequence). Germline trimming cut 5 bases from V and 2 bases from J; bases unmatched to any gene: 6. CDR3 length: 14 amino acids. In DNA form, the CDR3 reads TGTGCCAGCAGTCAATGGACAGGAGCCTACGAGCAGTACTTC. This gives the protein CASSQWTGAYEQYF.

Many counts were recorded for this clonotype. The chain carries TRBV4-2 and TRBJ2-3; D is undetermined. The V end lost 5 bases, the J end lost 4 bases, and 16 bases lay between the germline ends. CDR1 LGHNA and CDR2 YNFKEQ come from the germline V gene. The CDR3 is 15 residues long. The CDR3 reads CASSGSLSEADTQYF. CDR3 bases: TGTGCCAGCAGCGGTTCCCTGTCGGAAGCAGATACGCAGTATTTT.

The gene calls are TRBV19 and TRBJ2-5, with D perhaps TRBD2 (6 bases). This CDR3 spans 11 amino acids. CDR1 and CDR2 from the germline V gene are LNHDA and SQIVND (reference sequence). The V end was cut by 3 bases, the J end by 7 bases, with 6 bases between. CDR3 amino acids: CASSMEGTQYF. The CDR3 DNA reads TGTGCCAGTAGTATGGAGGGGACCCAGTACTTC.